The TCR beta chain described here comes from a study of blood T cells in healthy people across ages. Study-wide context: Per two T cells, template switching captured roughly one barcoded beta molecule.

With a J-beta primer mix and a sample-barcoded 5' primer, a second PCR ran roughly 6 to 11 cycles. Researchers report that a template-switch adaptor with 12 random nucleotides tagged each cDNA molecule. No fewer than 3 million CDR3-containing paired-end reads came from each sample. TCRdb ran MiXCR on the 5' RACE reads and lists one entry per CDR3 protein. The top ten hold approximately 7.7% of the sample, which has about 1.7 million distinct CDR3 sequences, roughly 28% seen once. The V and J ends lost 8 bases and 10 bases, in that order; junction bases with no gene match: 22. The CDR3 is made up of 18 amino acids. This clonotype came up a few times. Its cognate antigen is unknown. Whole-study findings and limits: Comparison with aged donors showed that long-lived donors had more naive CD4+ cells and higher diversity.

Sequencing was carried out using blood. The V and J genes are TRBV12-3 or TRBV12-4 and TRBJ2-1; 11 bases agree with TRBD1. This clonotype originated in a woman aged 25 to 39 in good health. CDR3 residues: CASRHWTGGGQGSMEQFF. CDR3 sequence (DNA): TGTGCCAGCCGACACTGGACAGGGGGCGGCCAGGGATCAATGGAGCAGTTCTTC.